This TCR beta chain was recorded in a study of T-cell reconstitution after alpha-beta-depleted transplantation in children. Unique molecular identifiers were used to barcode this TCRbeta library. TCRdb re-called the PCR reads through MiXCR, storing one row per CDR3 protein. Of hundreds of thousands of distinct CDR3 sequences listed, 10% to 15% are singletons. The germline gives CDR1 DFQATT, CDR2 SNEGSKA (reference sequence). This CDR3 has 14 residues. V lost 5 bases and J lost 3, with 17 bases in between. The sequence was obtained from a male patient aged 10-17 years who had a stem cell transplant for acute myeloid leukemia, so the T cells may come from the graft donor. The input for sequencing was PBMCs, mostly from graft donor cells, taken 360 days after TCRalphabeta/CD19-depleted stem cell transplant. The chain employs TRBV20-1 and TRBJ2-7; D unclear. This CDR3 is CSAGQADGDYEQYF. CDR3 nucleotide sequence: TGCAGTGCTGGCCAGGCCGACGGAGACTACGAGCAGTACTTC.